Described below is a single T cell receptor beta chain sequence and its context. TCRdb re-called the RT-PCR reads with MiXCR, one entry per CDR3 protein. The repertoire holds about 87,000 distinct CDR3 sequences, with roughly 5.2% as singletons. This sample is part of a study of patients and donors after allogeneic stem cell transplantation. Germline V gene data show CDR1 as MNHEY and CDR2 as SMNVEV (reference sequence). The trim removed 7 bases at V and 3 bases at J, leaving 7 bases unmatched. There are 14 residues in the CDR3. The source of this sequence is a human donor who was either an allogeneic HSCT recipient or a stem cell or donor lymphocyte infusion donor (not recorded which). It is not recorded whose cells these are; they may come from a transplant donor. The sample consisted of blood, either unsorted or a sorted T cell fraction (not recorded which). This chain connects TRBV27 to TRBJ1-1; 8 bases fit TRBD1. The CDR3 protein is CASKDRDRDTEAFF. The CDR3 nucleotides read TGTGCCAGCAAGGACAGGGACCGGGACACTGAAGCTTTCTTT.